The TCR beta chain under discussion was sequenced for a study of cytomegalovirus exposure and HLA in healthy donors. General study results and limits: In a later analysis, around 18,000 TCR beta sequences were associated with HLA alleles at 0.05 false discovery rate. In an earlier analysis, in 540 or so donors, most V segments appeared productive either ~87% or ~30% of the time.

The PCR had 60 Vbeta and 13 Jbeta primers. Generated by immunoSEQ multiplex PCR, the TCRdb table keeps only in-frame clones and is missing some. The profile covers some 250,000 clones, with more than 75% appearing a single time and 5.4% taken by the ten largest. The V gene lost 3 bases and the J gene lost 2 bases, with 11 bases spanning the gap. The germline gives CDR1 LNHDA, CDR2 SQIVND (reference sequence). The CDR3 contains 15 residues. Of note for this clone: Antigen specificity is unknown.

This receptor was obtained from a woman aged 40 to 50 in good health and CMV-seropositive. The genes are TRBV19 and TRBJ2-1; D is ambiguous. Sequenced input: PBMCs. The CDR3 loop reads CASSIERSAYNEQFF. The CDR3 bases are TGTGCCAGTAGTATCGAGAGGTCAGCCTACAATGAGCAGTTCTTC.